The sequence of this T cell receptor beta chain was determined in a study of T cell responses to AZD1222 COVID-19 vaccine. Concerning this clone: Its antigen is currently unknown.

Assay: immunoSEQ multiplex PCR; the TCRdb copy retains only in-frame clones and omits some. The sample contains approximately 70,000 clones, about nine tenths of which appear only once. CDR3 size: 15 residues. V lost 5 bases, J lost 8 bases, and 7 bases stayed unmatched. Germline V gene sequence: CDR1 SEHNR, CDR2 FQNEAQ (reference sequence). Study-wide findings and caveats: Reports say nearly half of spike-specific TCRs go after unmutated variant regions.

This clonotype originated in an adult in good health. The chain links TRBV7-9 to TRBJ1-6; 9 nucleotides match TRBD1. The material sequenced was peripheral blood, taken on day 0 of AZD1222 vaccination. The CDR3 loop reads CASSAKQGAYSPLHF. The DNA of the CDR3 is TGTGCCAGCAGCGCAAAACAGGGGGCGTATTCACCCCTCCACTTT.